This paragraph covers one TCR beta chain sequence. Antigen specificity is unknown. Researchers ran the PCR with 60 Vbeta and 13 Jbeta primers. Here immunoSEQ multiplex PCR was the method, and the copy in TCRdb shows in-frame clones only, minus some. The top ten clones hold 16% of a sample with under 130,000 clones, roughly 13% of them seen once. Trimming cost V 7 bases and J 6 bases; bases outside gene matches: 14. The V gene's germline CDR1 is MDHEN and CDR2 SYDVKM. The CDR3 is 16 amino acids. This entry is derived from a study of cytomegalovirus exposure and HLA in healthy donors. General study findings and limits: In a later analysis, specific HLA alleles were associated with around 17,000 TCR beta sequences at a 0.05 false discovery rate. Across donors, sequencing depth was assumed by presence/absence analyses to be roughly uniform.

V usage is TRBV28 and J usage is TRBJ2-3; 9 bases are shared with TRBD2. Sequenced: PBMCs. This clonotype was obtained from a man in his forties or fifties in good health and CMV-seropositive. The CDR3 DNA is TGTGCCAGCATGAAATCGACTAGCGGCCTCGGCGATACGCAGTATTTT. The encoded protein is CASMKSTSGLGDTQYF.